Each of the 32 T cell receptor beta chains below was sequenced from the same sample in a study of CD8 T cells in ankylosing spondylitis. MiXCR, applied by TCRdb to the 5' RACE reads, yields one record per CDR3 protein. The sample has approximately 130,000 distinct CDR3 sequences; roughly a tenth are singletons. Source material: blood, either unsorted or a sorted T cell fraction (not recorded which). The receptors stem from a male donor with ankylosing spondylitis or in good health (not recorded which).

This clonotype was counted many times. The chain joins TRBV4-2 to TRBJ2-5; weak D call: TRBD1 (5 bases). The CDR3 sequence is 16 residues long. From germline, CDR1 is LGHNA and CDR2 YNFKEQ. Trimming took off 0 bases at V and 2 bases at J, with 13 bases between the two ends. The CDR3 spells CASSQEGQGSQETQYF. The CDR3 DNA follows: TGTGCCAGCAGCCAAGAAGGGCAGGGATCTCAAGAGACCCAGTACTTC.

This clonotype occurred many times. This chain connects TRBV5-1 to TRBJ1-6; TRBD1 matches at 8 bases. V was clipped by 3 bases and J by 8 bases; unmatched bases: 7. Germline V lookup: CDR1 SGHRS, CDR2 YFSETQ. This CDR3 spans 15 amino acids. CDR3 DNA sequence: TGCGCCAGCAGCTCTGGACAGGGAGCCCATTCACCCCTCCACTTT. Its translation is CASSSGQGAHSPLHF.

Many counts were recorded for this clonotype. V and J are TRBV5-1 and TRBJ2-1; TRBD1 agrees at 8 bases. Germline CDR1 SGHRS, CDR2 YFSETQ. This CDR3 is 15 amino acids long. With V trimmed by 0 bases and J by 4 bases, 3 bases remained unmatched. CDR3 coding DNA: TGCGCCAGCAGCTTGGGACAGGGGAGGTACAATGAGCAGTTCTTC. This encodes CASSLGQGRYNEQFF.

The V gene is TRBV6-2 or TRBV6-3, the J gene TRBJ2-7; the match to TRBD2 covers 9 bases. CDR1 is MNHEY and CDR2 is SVGEGT in the germline V gene. CDR3 size: 14 residues. The trim removed 6 bases at V and 1 base at J, leaving 4 bases unmatched. For the CDR3, the DNA is TGTGCCAGCAGAGGTCTAGCGGGATCCTACGAGCAGTACTTC. It is translated as CASRGLAGSYEQYF.

The sample holds a few counts of this clonotype. The chain couples TRBV6-1 to TRBJ2-3, with TRBD1 matching 11 bases. Germline loops: CDR1 MNHNS, CDR2 SASEGT. The CDR3 length is 13 residues. The ends lost 7 bases at V and 7 bases at J; junction bases unmatched: 4. The CDR3 region is CASNGQGAYTQYF. The CDR3, as DNA: TGTGCCAGCAACGGACAGGGGGCCTATACGCAGTATTTT.

This clonotype was picked up a small number of times. This chain uses TRBV7-3 with TRBJ2-7; D gene uncertain. The length of the CDR3 is 17 residues. Per the germline V gene, CDR1 is SGHTA and CDR2 is FQGTGA. Trimming took off 5 bases at V and 0 bases at J, with 20 bases between the two ends. The CDR3 loop reads CASSINKVAPSSYEQYF. CDR3 nucleotide sequence: TGTGCCAGCAGCATAAATAAAGTAGCACCGAGCTCCTACGAGCAGTACTTC.

In this sample, this clonotype turned up many times. The V call is TRBV5-1, the J call TRBJ2-1; 9 positions agree with TRBD2. The CDR3 length is 15 residues. Trimming removed 2 bases from V and 6 bases from J; junction bases left unmatched: 6. The V gene's germline CDR1 is SGHRS and CDR2 YFSETQ. CDR3 sequence reads: CASSFSAGGPNEQFF. In DNA, the CDR3 is TGCGCCAGCAGCTTCTCGGCGGGAGGGCCCAATGAGCAGTTCTTC.

This clonotype has at least ten counts. The rearrangement joins TRBV6-1 to TRBJ2-7; unclear D gene. V lost 6 bases and J 2 bases, leaving 2 bases between the germline ends. CDR3 size: 10 residues. Per germline, CDR1 MNHNS and CDR2 SASEGT. The CDR3 region is CASRPYEQYF. CDR3 DNA sequence: TGTGCCAGCAGGCCCTACGAGCAGTACTTC.

In its sample, this clonotype was seen a few times. The chain has TRBV6-2 or TRBV6-3 and TRBJ2-7; D tentatively reads TRBD1 or TRBD2 (5 bases each). CDR3 length: 14 amino acids. Trimming stripped 10 bases from V and 0 bases from J, with 16 bases between. The germline CDR1 and CDR2 sequences are MNHEY and SVGEGT. The CDR3 is CATKRDAASYEQYF. The CDR3 DNA reads as TGTGCCACAAAGAGGGACGCCGCCTCCTACGAGCAGTACTTC.

Concerning this clonotype itself: A much larger clone lies a single base off, so this may be a read error. The rearrangement uses TRBV3-1 and TRBJ2-1; 9 positions match TRBD1. Per germline, CDR1 LGHDT and CDR2 YNNKEL (reference sequence). CDR3 length: 15 residues. The CDR3 sequence is CASSHRGQGDNAQFF. The CDR3 DNA follows: TGTGCCAGCAGCCACCGGGGACAGGGAGATAATGCGCAGTTCTTC.

This clonotype was detected many times. The rearrangement links TRBV9 to TRBJ2-5, with TRBD1 matching 7 bases. Germline V gives CDR1 SGDLS, CDR2 YYNGEE. CDR3 length: 15 amino acids. After removal of 0 bases from V and 2 bases from J, the junction contained 4 bases not matched to a gene. DNA for the CDR3: TGTGCCAGCAGCGTAGCCCCGGACAGGCAAGAGACCCAGTACTTC. This translates into CASSVAPDRQETQYF.

This clonotype was recorded a few times. V gene TRBV28 combines with J gene TRBJ1-6; D uncertain. V shed 7 bases and J shed 3 bases, with 13 bases lying between them. The germline CDR1 and CDR2 sequences are MDHEN and SYDVKM. CDR3 length equals 15 residues. The CDR3 sequence is CASNTGIDYNSPLHF. The CDR3 nucleotides are TGTGCCAGCAACACGGGCATTGACTATAATTCACCCCTCCACTTT. Together with reference TRBV28 and TRBJ1-6, the CDR3 gives the full variable domain: DVKVTQSSRYLVKRTGEKVFLECVQDMDHENMFWYRQDPGLGLRLIYFSYDVKMKEKGDIPEGYSVSREKKERFSLILESASTNQTSMYLCASNTGIDYNSPLHFGNGTRLTVT.

This clonotype occurred a few times. The gene calls are TRBV27 and TRBJ2-5; D is perhaps TRBD2 (5 bases). The CDR3 runs to 17 residues. Germline V gives CDR1 MNHEY, CDR2 SMNVEV (reference sequence). With 2 bases removed from V and 0 bases from J, the gap between germline ends came to 16 bases. The CDR3 is CASSLRSGGWYQETQYF. CDR3 nucleotide sequence: TGTGCCAGCAGTTTACGCAGCGGCGGATGGTACCAAGAGACCCAGTACTTC.

The V call is TRBV12-3 or TRBV12-4, the J call TRBJ2-7; D gene ambiguous. The germline V and J ends were trimmed by 3 bases and 5 bases, with 5 bases remaining between them. This CDR3 has 11 amino acids. The DNA for the CDR3 is TGTGCCAGCAGTTTGTGGAACGAGCAGTACTTC. Protein: CASSLWNEQYF.

This chain connects TRBV28 to TRBJ2-7; perhaps TRBD1 as D (6 bases). CDR1 and CDR2 from the germline V gene are MDHEN and SYDVKM. CDR3 size: 15 residues. The V end was cut by 6 bases, the J end by 0 bases, with 15 bases between. Here the CDR3 reads CASSAGQLCSYEQYF. The CDR3 nucleotides are TGTGCCAGCAGCGCCGGACAGCTCTGCTCCTACGAGCAGTACTTC. The full variable domain, its missing parts supplied by reference TRBV28 and TRBJ2-7, is DVKVTQSSRYLVKRTGEKVFLECVQDMDHENMFWYRQDPGLGLRLIYFSYDVKMKEKGDIPEGYSVSREKKERFSLILESASTNQTSMYLCASSAGQLCSYEQYFGPGTRLTVT.

The CDR3 is CASSWDRHYEQYF. DNA of the CDR3: TGCGCCAGCAGCTGGGACAGACACTACGAGCAGTACTTC. The chain links TRBV5-1 to TRBJ2-7; TRBD1 aligns across 7 bases. The V gene's germline CDR1 is SGHRS and CDR2 YFSETQ. V dropped 3 bases and J dropped 3; count of bases not matched to a gene: 3. This CDR3 contains 13 residues.

The rearrangement links TRBV29-1 to TRBJ2-3; 7 bases are a match to TRBD1. CDR1 SQVTM and CDR2 ANQGSEA come from the germline V gene. CDR3 length equals 14 residues. The junction had 6 bases not matched to a gene; V was cut back by 5 bases and J by 1 base. The CDR3 reads CSVRQGWGTDTQYF. In DNA, the CDR3 is TGCAGCGTTCGACAGGGATGGGGCACAGATACGCAGTATTTT.

This clonotype was seen many times. The chain joins TRBV10-3 to TRBJ1-1, with D hard to call. The germline V gene encodes CDR1 ENHRY and CDR2 SYGVKD. Trimming took 2 bases from V and 0 from J, leaving 4 bases between them. The CDR3 is made up of 13 amino acids. Written as DNA, the CDR3 is TGTGCCATCAGTGAGCACTTGAACACTGAAGCTTTCTTT. Its protein is CAISEHLNTEAFF.

The chain combines TRBV4-1 with TRBJ2-6; no clear D. This CDR3 spans 18 amino acids. The germline gives CDR1 MGHRA, CDR2 YSYEKL. The V gene lost 0 bases and the J gene lost 2 bases, with 14 bases spanning the gap. The CDR3 bases are TGCGCCAGCAGCCAAGATTTGGTCGGTGCCGCTGGGGCCAACGTCCTGACTTTC. It is translated as CASSQDLVGAAGANVLTF.

This clonotype was counted many times. The chain recombines TRBV5-1 with TRBJ2-7; no clear D gene. Germline loops: CDR1 SGHRS, CDR2 YFSETQ. The CDR3 is 13 amino acids. V lost 1 base and J lost 2, with 7 bases in between. CDR3 sequence (DNA): TGCGCCAGCAGCTTGCGGGCCGCCTACGAGCAGTACTTC. Its protein is CASSLRAAYEQYF. Variable domain in full (rest from reference TRBV5-1 and TRBJ2-7): KAGVTQTPRYLIKTRGQQVTLSCSPISGHRSVSWYQQTPGQGLQFLFEYFSETQRNKGNFPGRFSGRQFSNSRSEMNVSTLELGDSALYLCASSLRAAYEQYFGPGTRLTVT.

This clonotype was seen many times. This sequence joins TRBV20-1 and TRBJ2-1; 7 nucleotides agree with TRBD2. In germline, CDR1 is DFQATT, CDR2 SNEGSKA (reference sequence). V lost 6 bases and J lost 2; bases outside the gene matches: 4. This CDR3 is built from 13 residues. The chain's CDR3 is CSATGLAYNEQFF. The CDR3 DNA reads as TGCAGTGCAACCGGACTAGCCTACAATGAGCAGTTCTTC.

This clonotype has just a few counts. The chain uses TRBV5-1 and TRBJ2-5, with 9 bases matching TRBD2. Germline CDR1 SGHRS, CDR2 YFSETQ. Trimming at V came to 2 bases and at J to 4 bases, leaving 6 bases not matched to a gene. There are 15 residues in the CDR3. CDR3 residues: CASSFSGRSPETQYF. CDR3 in DNA: TGCGCCAGCAGCTTCAGCGGGAGGTCCCCAGAGACCCAGTACTTC.

This clonotype was found many times. This sequence joins TRBV2 and TRBJ2-1; 12 nucleotides align to TRBD2. This CDR3 has 14 residues. Germline CDR1 and CDR2: SNHLY and FYNNEI. Trimming removed 6 bases from V and 9 bases from J; junction bases left unmatched: 6. The CDR3 DNA reads TGTGCCAGCAGGTATGGACTAGCGGGAAGTGAGCAGTTCTTC. Encoded protein: CASRYGLAGSEQFF.

This clonotype was observed a few times. The genes are TRBV6-5 and TRBJ1-5; 7 bases are shared with TRBD1. J lost 5 bases, V lost 4 bases, and 2 bases had no gene match. This CDR3 has 13 amino acids. Germline CDR1 is MNHEY and CDR2 is SVGAGI. For the CDR3, the DNA is TGTGCCAGCAGTTTCGACAGGGATCAGCCCCAGCATTTT. As protein: CASSFDRDQPQHF.

V and J are TRBV7-8 and TRBJ2-5; unclear D gene. Trimming cost V 8 bases and J 4 bases, with 14 bases left between them. CDR1 is SGHVS and CDR2 is FQNEAQ in the germline V gene. The CDR3 runs to 13 residues. CDR3 in amino acids: CASSGREGETQYF. The CDR3 DNA sequence: TGTGCCAGCTCAGGACGAGAAGGAGAGACCCAGTACTTC.

This clonotype was counted many times. The chain has TRBV7-2 and TRBJ2-7; 7 nucleotides agree with TRBD1. Germline CDR1 SGHTA, CDR2 FQGNSA. The CDR3 length is 14 residues. V trimming: 6 bases; J trimming: 0 bases; junction bases outside the gene matches: 5. The CDR3 protein is CASRRGTDSYEQYF. In DNA, the CDR3 is TGTGCCAGCAGGAGGGGGACAGACTCCTACGAGCAGTACTTC.

As for this clonotype: A read error may account for a junction end that differs from germline. The chain employs TRBV24-1 and TRBJ2-3, with D perhaps TRBD2 (6 bases). Germline-derived CDR1 and CDR2 are KGHDR and SFDVKD. This CDR3 region has 12 residues. The CDR3 loop reads CATGDFTNTQYF. The CDR3 DNA sequence: TGTGCCACCGGGGACTTCACAAATACGCAGTATTTT.

This clonotype was found many times. CDR3 coding DNA: TGTGCCAGCAGTTTTGGCCCGAGCTCCTACAATGAGCAGTTCTTC. Protein product: CASSFGPSSYNEQFF. V usage is TRBV12-3 or TRBV12-4 and J usage is TRBJ2-1, with D unclear. The CDR3 is made up of 15 amino acids. Trimming cost V 3 bases and J 0 bases, with 9 bases left between them.

This clonotype was counted at least ten times. The chain uses TRBV4-1 and TRBJ2-2; 11 nucleotides agree with TRBD1. The CDR3 consists of 15 residues. V was pared by 5 bases and J by 7 bases, with 6 bases of the junction left unmatched. Germline assignment: CDR1 MGHRA and CDR2 YSYEKL. CDR3 DNA: TGCGCCAGCAGCTATGGACAGGGGGCCGGCGGGGAGCTGTTTTTT. This codes for CASSYGQGAGGELFF.

Many counts were recorded for this clonotype. The V gene is TRBV4-3, the J gene TRBJ2-1; 9 bases agree with TRBD2. In germline, CDR1 is LGHNA, CDR2 YSLEER. Trimming took 3 bases from V and 0 from J; bases not matched to a gene: 0. The CDR3 has 15 residues. For the CDR3, the DNA is TGCGCCAGCAGCCAGCGGGAGGGCTCCTACAATGAGCAGTTCTTC. Translation gives CASSQREGSYNEQFF.

About this clonotype: This sequence may be a read error, since a much larger clone differs from it by one base. The rearrangement links TRBV29-1 to TRBJ1-1; no reliable D call. Trimming stripped 8 bases from V and 1 base from J, with 14 bases between. The germline V gene encodes CDR1 SQVTM and CDR2 ANQGSEA. CDR3 length equals 13 residues. The CDR3 DNA reads TGCAGCCTAGAGAAGGCAGGGAACACTGAAGCTTTCTTT. Protein: CSLEKAGNTEAFF.

The gene calls are TRBV7-2 and TRBJ2-7; 7 bases are shared with TRBD2. V shed 2 bases and J 6 bases; nucleotides not matched to a gene: 16. In germline, CDR1 is SGHTA, CDR2 FQGNSA. The CDR3 totals 17 residues. CDR3 sequence: CASSLLGFAGVPSEQYF. The CDR3 coding sequence is TGTGCCAGCAGCTTATTGGGATTCGCGGGAGTCCCTAGCGAGCAGTACTTC.